Listed below are T cell receptor beta chains from one sample, sequenced in a study of T cells in Graves' hyperthyroidism and ophthalmopathy. From the multiplex PCR reads, TCRdb called clonotypes with MiXCR, one entry per CDR3 protein. The sample shows approximately 630,000 distinct CDR3 sequences, 15% to 20% of them seen only once. Sequencing was carried out using blood. These receptor sequences come from a woman in her twenties or thirties with Graves' hyperthyroidism. CDR3s leave out the opening cysteine and the closing phenylalanine or tryptophan. Fields, in order: V gene, J gene, CDR3 protein.

V gene: TRBV18
J gene: TRBJ2-7
CDR3 protein: ASSPGTGAYEQY

V gene: TRBV18
J gene: TRBJ2-3
CDR3 protein: ASSPRPGQGGDTQY

V gene: TRBV7-2
J gene: TRBJ2-2
CDR3 protein: ASSLGQGYGELF

V gene: TRBV2
J gene: TRBJ2-5
CDR3 protein: ASTPQGLAQETQY

V gene: TRBV7-2
J gene: TRBJ1-1
CDR3 protein: ASSLRGGGLSTEAF

V gene: TRBV7-9
J gene: TRBJ2-3
CDR3 protein: ASSLSRDHLTDTQY

V gene: TRBV2
J gene: TRBJ2-7
CDR3 protein: ASSEGLADYEQY

V gene: TRBV6-2/TRBV6-3
J gene: TRBJ1-5
CDR3 protein: ASTSHRGQPQH

V gene: TRBV20-1
J gene: TRBJ1-2
CDR3 protein: SATGYSGYT

V gene: TRBV6-2/TRBV6-3
J gene: TRBJ1-5
CDR3 protein: ASSSQPQFQGGKGYSNQPQH

V gene: TRBV29-1
J gene: TRBJ2-5
CDR3 protein: SVITGTEFQETQY

V gene: TRBV18
J gene: TRBJ1-6
CDR3 protein: ASSMDRANNSPLH

V gene: TRBV5-1
J gene: TRBJ2-3
CDR3 protein: ASSWDLAGGADTQY

V gene: TRBV11-1
J gene: TRBJ1-6
CDR3 protein: ASSFLGGNYNSPLY

V gene: TRBV19
J gene: TRBJ2-1
CDR3 protein: ASRGDVGGDEQF

V gene: TRBV28
J gene: TRBJ2-1
CDR3 protein: ASRGQVAYNEQF

V gene: TRBV9
J gene: TRBJ2-2
CDR3 protein: ASSVGWEGYTGELF

V gene: TRBV25-1
J gene: TRBJ2-1
CDR3 protein: ASSDGVSSHNEQF

V gene: TRBV5-1
J gene: TRBJ1-3
CDR3 protein: ASSLGQEMGNTIY

V gene: TRBV15
J gene: TRBJ2-2
CDR3 protein: ATSRDRSQGRSGELF

V gene: TRBV27
J gene: TRBJ2-1
CDR3 protein: ASSLRANNEQF

V gene: TRBV3-1
J gene: TRBJ1-2
CDR3 protein: ASSPAAATGYGYT

V gene: TRBV5-5
J gene: TRBJ1-3
CDR3 protein: ASSLRGSENTIY

V gene: TRBV12-3/TRBV12-4
J gene: TRBJ2-7
CDR3 protein: ASSFMSSYEQY

V gene: TRBV29-1
J gene: TRBJ1-2
CDR3 protein: SVEDSPINYGYT

V gene: TRBV18
J gene: TRBJ2-1
CDR3 protein: ASSSAGHNEQF

V gene: TRBV28
J gene: TRBJ2-3
CDR3 protein: ASSPGVGFTDTQY

V gene: TRBV4-3
J gene: TRBJ2-3
CDR3 protein: ASSQDASGSPDTQY

V gene: TRBV7-9
J gene: TRBJ2-3
CDR3 protein: ASSIWTSGGTDTQY

V gene: TRBV27
J gene: TRBJ1-2
CDR3 protein: ASSFGQGLGGYT

V gene: TRBV20-1
J gene: TRBJ2-2
CDR3 protein: SVSGTSGRTNTGELF

V gene: TRBV28
J gene: TRBJ2-7
CDR3 protein: ASSFSVYEQY

V gene: TRBV12-3/TRBV12-4
J gene: TRBJ1-5
CDR3 protein: ASSFFQAPNQPQH

V gene: TRBV5-1
J gene: TRBJ2-2
CDR3 protein: ASSLEVRANTGELF

V gene: TRBV6-2/TRBV6-3
J gene: TRBJ2-1
CDR3 protein: ASSRTGTRNEQF

V gene: TRBV5-1
J gene: TRBJ1-1
CDR3 protein: ASSLSKNTEAF

V gene: TRBV15
J gene: TRBJ1-3
CDR3 protein: ATSRNRQAGKIGNTIY

V gene: TRBV2
J gene: TRBJ1-3
CDR3 protein: ASSLWTGLSGNTIY

V gene: TRBV7-3
J gene: TRBJ2-2
CDR3 protein: ASSLWVAGGPGELF

V gene: TRBV7-9
J gene: TRBJ2-7
CDR3 protein: ASSLGEGKQY

V gene: TRBV19
J gene: TRBJ2-3
CDR3 protein: ASSTDPRVLTDTQY

V gene: TRBV24-1
J gene: TRBJ1-5
CDR3 protein: ATSDSQGSNQPQH

V gene: TRBV4-2
J gene: TRBJ2-4
CDR3 protein: ASSQGASGQMGNIQY